Below are 17 T cell receptor beta chains sequenced from a single sample in a study of OX40 agonist ivuxolimab in advanced cancers. Some clones are missing from TCRdb's copy, which holds only in-frame ones; the method was immunoSEQ multiplex PCR. The data show roughly 120,000 clones, with approximately 90% seen just once and about 0.55% held by the top ten. This specimen was CD4+ or CD8+ T cells sorted from blood, taken in a trial of the OX40 agonist ivuxolimab. The receptors were gathered from an adult with an advanced solid tumor such as melanoma, head and neck, liver or kidney cancer.

The chain employs TRBV28 and TRBJ2-7, with no clear D. CDR3 size: 15 residues. V lost 7 bases, J lost 3 bases, and 19 bases lay in between. Germline V gives CDR1 MDHEN, CDR2 SYDVKM. CDR3 DNA: TGTGCCAGCAATCATCCCAGGACGGGCGGCTACGAGCAGTACTTC. This translates into CASNHPRTGGYEQYF.

V is TRBV19 and J is TRBJ1-4; TRBD1 is a possible D gene (6 bases). Germline CDR1 and CDR2: LNHDA and SQIVND (reference sequence). The CDR3 is made up of 15 amino acids. The ends were cut back, 4 bases at V and 4 bases at J, with 13 bases in the middle. The CDR3 nucleotides are TGTGCCAGTAGTAAACCGGGACAAGTTAATGAAAAACTGTTTTTT. Its protein is CASSKPGQVNEKLFF.

Written as DNA, the CDR3 is TGTGCCAGCAGTGACTCTGTTTTAGGCCTAGCGGGGGGAAATGAGCAGTTCTTC. It codes for CASSDSVLGLAGGNEQFF. The genes are TRBV6-4 and TRBJ2-1, with TRBD2 matching 11 bases. The CDR3 runs 18 residues. Trimming at V came to 0 bases and at J to 7 bases, leaving 11 bases not matched to a gene. Germline V CDR1 and CDR2: MRHNA, SNTAGT.

The chain carries TRBV9 and TRBJ2-7, with 8 nucleotides matching TRBD2. The junction had 8 bases not matched to a gene; V was cut back by 3 bases and J by 3 bases. Germline V CDR1 and CDR2: SGDLS, YYNGEE. The CDR3 consists of 15 residues. CDR3 residues: CASSERPGGNYEQYF. The DNA for the CDR3 is TGTGCCAGCAGCGAAAGACCGGGGGGGAACTACGAGCAGTACTTC.

This chain uses TRBV7-2 with TRBJ1-1, with D tentatively TRBD1 (5 bases). The germline V and J ends were trimmed by 6 bases and 1 base, with 9 bases remaining between them. Germline CDR1 reads SGHTA; CDR2 reads FQGNSA. The CDR3 length is 13 residues. CDR3 residues: CASRSQGNTEAFF. DNA for the CDR3: TGTGCCAGCAGGTCCCAGGGGAACACTGAAGCTTTCTTT.

The chain employs TRBV18 and TRBJ1-4; no clear D. Germline-derived CDR1 and CDR2 are KGHSH and LQKENI. V lost 1 base, J lost 0 bases, and 6 bases lay in between. This CDR3 is 15 amino acids long. CDR3 sequence reads: CASSPRSTTNEKLFF. The CDR3 DNA is TGTGCCAGCTCACCACGATCGACAACTAATGAAAAACTGTTTTTT.

The chain links TRBV7-9 to TRBJ2-2, with D unclear. The germline V and J ends were trimmed by 5 bases and 5 bases, with 6 bases remaining between them. CDR1 and CDR2 from the germline V gene are SEHNR and FQNEAQ (reference sequence). The CDR3 sequence is 12 residues long. The CDR3 DNA sequence: TGTGCCAGCAGCGTCATGACCGGGGAGCTGTTTTTT. It encodes CASSVMTGELFF. Together with reference TRBV7-9 and TRBJ2-2, the CDR3 gives the full variable domain: DTGVSQNPRHKITKRGQNVTFRCDPISEHNRLYWYRQTLGQGPEFLTYFQNEAQLEKSRLLSDRFSAERPKGSFSTLEIQRTEQGDSAMYLCASSVMTGELFFGEGSRLTVL.

Comment on this clone: This same CDR3 is encoded by further DNA sequences in the sample. The gene calls are TRBV19 and TRBJ1-5; D is perhaps TRBD1 (6 bases). Looked up from germline, CDR1 is LNHDA and CDR2 is SQIVND (reference sequence). There are 13 residues in the CDR3. The V gene lost 1 base and the J gene lost 7 bases, with 8 bases spanning the gap. This chain's CDR3 is CASSIAGAQPQHF. The DNA of the CDR3 is TGTGCCAGTAGTATAGCAGGGGCGCAGCCCCAGCATTTT.

The chain is built from TRBV6-5 and TRBJ2-6; D ambiguous. Germline values: CDR1 MNHEY, CDR2 SVGAGI. This CDR3 region has 15 residues. V was cut by 5 bases and J by 0 bases, with 8 bases left in between. The CDR3 DNA reads TGTGCCAGCAGTAGAAGAAGCTCTGGGGCCAACGTCCTGACTTTC. This sequence encodes CASSRRSSGANVLTF.

The chain has TRBV7-9 and TRBJ2-7; 10 nucleotides align to TRBD2. The V segment lost 8 bases and the J segment 4 bases; nucleotides outside the gene matches: 17. CDR1 and CDR2 (germline): SEHNR, FQNEAQ (reference sequence). The CDR3 totals 17 residues. As DNA, the CDR3 is TGTGCCAGCCCGCCCGGCGGGAGCGGGGGGGCATTTTACGAGCAGTACTTC. Amino acids: CASPPGGSGGAFYEQYF.

The chain combines TRBV7-9 with TRBJ2-7; 10 bases are a match to TRBD1. CDR3 size: 14 residues. Germline lookup yields CDR1 SEHNR and CDR2 FQNEAQ (reference sequence). V lost 5 bases and J lost 5; bases outside the gene matches: 6. The DNA for the CDR3 is TGTGCCAGCAGCACCGACAGGGGGCGCGACGAGCAGTACTTC. The encoded protein is CASSTDRGRDEQYF.

The chain joins TRBV29-1 to TRBJ1-3; possibly TRBD1 for D (5 bases). Germline V gene sequence: CDR1 SQVTM, CDR2 ANQGSEA. Trimming removed 2 bases from V and 15 bases from J, with 17 bases in between. The CDR3 runs to 12 residues. CDR3 loop: CSVEPTTGTKYF. The CDR3 DNA follows: TGCAGCGTTGAACCCACGACCGGGACTAAATATTTT. Variable domain in full (rest from reference TRBV29-1 and TRBJ1-3): SAVISQKPSRDICQRGTSLTIQCQVDSQVTMMFWYRQQPGQSLTLIATANQGSEATYESGFVIDKFPISRPNLTFSTLTVSNMSPEDSSIYLCSVEPTTGTKYFGEGSWLTVV.

The V gene is TRBV4-2, the J gene TRBJ2-3, with 7 bases lining up with TRBD2. This CDR3 region has 12 residues. Unmatched junction bases numbered 3, after V lost 1 base and J lost 11 bases. Germline V CDR1 and CDR2: LGHNA, YNFKEQ. The CDR3 is CASSQGGGEQYF. DNA of the CDR3: TGTGCCAGCAGCCAAGGCGGGGGAGAGCAGTATTTT.

The chain employs TRBV27 and TRBJ2-7, with D perhaps matching TRBD1 (5 bases). The CDR3 contains 12 residues. The V and J ends lost 4 bases and 6 bases respectively, with 10 bases between them. CDR1 and CDR2 (germline): MNHEY, SMNVEV (reference sequence). CDR3 residues: CASSSQGSEQYF. For the CDR3, the DNA is TGTGCCAGCAGTTCGCAGGGTAGCGAGCAGTACTTC.

The chain carries TRBV6-5 and TRBJ1-2, with TRBD1 as a possible D gene (5 bases). The germline V gene has CDR1 MNHEY and CDR2 SVGAGI. This CDR3 has 15 amino acids. V was shortened by 10 bases and J by 0 bases, with 18 bases between the two germline ends. The CDR3, as DNA: TGTGCCACCCTCCCGGCAGGGACCTCTAACTATGGCTACACCTTC. This codes for CATLPAGTSNYGYTF.

The CDR3 protein is CASSLGLAVQETQYF. As DNA, the CDR3 is TGTGCCAGCAGCCTTGGACTAGCGGTCCAAGAGACCCAGTACTTC. The chain links TRBV6-5 to TRBJ2-5; 10 nucleotides align to TRBD2. V lost 6 bases, J lost 1 base, and 5 bases stayed unmatched. This CDR3 region has 15 residues. CDR1 is MNHEY, CDR2 SVGAGI, per germline.

Only one count was recorded for this clone. The chain has TRBV7-2 and TRBJ1-5; D unclear. In germline, CDR1 is SGHTA, CDR2 FQGNSA. This CDR3 contains 14 residues. The germline V and J ends were trimmed by 2 bases and 0 bases, with 5 bases remaining between them. CDR3: CASSLTDSNQPQHF. CDR3 DNA sequence: TGTGCCAGCAGCTTAACCGATAGCAATCAGCCCCAGCATTTT.